This TCR beta chain is drawn from a study of cytomegalovirus exposure and HLA in healthy donors. Study context: There were 300 to 400 genotyped donors. Of these, about 81% fell in the genetic ancestry cluster associated with self-reported Caucasian donors.

Germline lookup yields CDR1 SNHLY and CDR2 FYNNEI. The V end was cut by 6 bases, the J end by 0 bases, with 12 bases between. The CDR3 has 15 residues. The PCR was carried out with 60 Vbeta primers and 13 Jbeta primers. Assay: immunoSEQ multiplex PCR; the TCRdb copy retains only in-frame clones and omits some. Of about 170,000 clones listed, around 85% are singletons. As to this clone: Antigen: not known.

Study-wide results and caveats: The study dropped some indistinguishable V segments, TRBV6-2 and TRBV6-3 among them. Sequencing probably produced one cluster of sequence variants that were highly shared.

The receptor was derived from a boy between 2 and 10 years old in good health and CMV-seronegative. The gene calls are TRBV2 and TRBJ1-3; possible D gene TRBD1, 5 bases. The specimen was PBMCs. This CDR3 is CASSPGGGSGNTIYF. The CDR3 nucleotides are TGTGCCAGCAGCCCCGGGGGGGGCTCTGGAAACACCATATATTTT.